The T cell receptor beta chain described here comes from a study of blood T cells in healthy people across ages. Per sample, at least 6 micrograms of total RNA were extracted. Sample-barcoded 5' priming and a J-beta primer mix drove a second PCR of roughly 7 to 11 cycles. In TCRdb, the 5' RACE reads were re-called with MiXCR into one record per CDR3 protein. The data show 850,000 to 1,000,000 distinct CDR3 sequences, 51% seen once. The CDR3 length is 15 residues. V lost 0 bases and J 4 bases, leaving 13 bases between the germline ends. Germline loops: CDR1 SGHRS, CDR2 YFSETQ. In this sample, this clonotype turned up a few times.

The specimen was blood. The rearrangement joins TRBV5-1 to TRBJ1-2, with D possibly TRBD1 on 5 matching bases. The source of this sequence is a woman aged 60-70 years in good health. CDR3: CASSLAPGQGYGYTF. The CDR3, as DNA: TGCGCCAGCAGCTTGGCCCCAGGTCAGGGCTATGGCTACACCTTC. Using reference TRBV5-1 and TRBJ1-2 for the parts outside the CDR3, the full variable domain is KAGVTQTPRYLIKTRGQQVTLSCSPISGHRSVSWYQQTPGQGLQFLFEYFSETQRNKGNFPGRFSGRQFSNSRSEMNVSTLELGDSALYLCASSLAPGQGYGYTFGSGTRLTVV.